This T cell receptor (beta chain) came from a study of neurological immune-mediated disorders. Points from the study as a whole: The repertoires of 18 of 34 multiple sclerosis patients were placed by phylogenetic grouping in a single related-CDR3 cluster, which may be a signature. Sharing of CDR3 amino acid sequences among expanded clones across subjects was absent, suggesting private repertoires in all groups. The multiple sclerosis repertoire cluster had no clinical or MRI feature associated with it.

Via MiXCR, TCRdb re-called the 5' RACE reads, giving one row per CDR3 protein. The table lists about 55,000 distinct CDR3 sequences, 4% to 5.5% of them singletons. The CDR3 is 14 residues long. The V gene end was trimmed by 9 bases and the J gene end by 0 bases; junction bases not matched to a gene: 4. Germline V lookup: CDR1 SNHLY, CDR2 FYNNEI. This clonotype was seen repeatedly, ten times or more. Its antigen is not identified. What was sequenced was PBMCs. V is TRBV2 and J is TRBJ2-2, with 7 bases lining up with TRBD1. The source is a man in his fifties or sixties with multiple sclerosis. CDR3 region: CASLGGPNTGELFF. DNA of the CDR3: TGTGCCAGTTTAGGGGGCCCGAACACCGGGGAGCTGTTTTTT.